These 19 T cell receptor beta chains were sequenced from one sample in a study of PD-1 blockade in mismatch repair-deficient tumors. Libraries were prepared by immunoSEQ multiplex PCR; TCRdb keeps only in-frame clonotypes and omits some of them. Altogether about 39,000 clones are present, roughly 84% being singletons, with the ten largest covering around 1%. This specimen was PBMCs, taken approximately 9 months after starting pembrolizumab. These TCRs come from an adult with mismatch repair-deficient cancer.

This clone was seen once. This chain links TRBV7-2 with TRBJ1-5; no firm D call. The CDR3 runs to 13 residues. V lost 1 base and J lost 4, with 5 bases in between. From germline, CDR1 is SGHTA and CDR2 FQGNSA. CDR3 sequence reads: CASSLEPNQPQHF. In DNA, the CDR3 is TGTGCCAGCAGCTTAGAGCCTAATCAGCCCCAGCATTTT.

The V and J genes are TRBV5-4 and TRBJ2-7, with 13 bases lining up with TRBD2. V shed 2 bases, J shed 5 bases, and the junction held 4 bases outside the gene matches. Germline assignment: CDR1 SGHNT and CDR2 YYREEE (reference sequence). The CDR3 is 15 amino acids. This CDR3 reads CASSFPGLAGNEQYF. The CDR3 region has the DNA TGTGCCAGCAGCTTTCCGGGACTAGCGGGAAACGAGCAGTACTTC.

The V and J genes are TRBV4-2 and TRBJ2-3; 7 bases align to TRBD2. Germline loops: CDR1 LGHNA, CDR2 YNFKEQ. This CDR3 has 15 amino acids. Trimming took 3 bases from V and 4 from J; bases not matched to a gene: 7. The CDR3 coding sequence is TGTGCCAGCAGCCAGAGGGAGGGCCGCTCAGATACGCAGTATTTT. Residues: CASSQREGRSDTQYF.

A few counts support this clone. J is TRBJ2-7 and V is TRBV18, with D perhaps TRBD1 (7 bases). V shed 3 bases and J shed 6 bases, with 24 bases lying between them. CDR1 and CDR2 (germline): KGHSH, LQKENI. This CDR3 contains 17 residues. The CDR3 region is CASSPAQGRPSGVEQYF. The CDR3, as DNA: TGTGCCAGCTCACCGGCACAGGGGAGGCCTAGTGGTGTCGAGCAGTACTTC. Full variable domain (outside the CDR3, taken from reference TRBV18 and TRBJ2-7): NAGVMQNPRHLVRRRGQEARLRCSPMKGHSHVYWYRQLPEEGLKFMVYLQKENIIDESGMPKERFSAEFPKEGPSILRIQQVVRGDSAAYFCASSPAQGRPSGVEQYFGPGTRLTVT.

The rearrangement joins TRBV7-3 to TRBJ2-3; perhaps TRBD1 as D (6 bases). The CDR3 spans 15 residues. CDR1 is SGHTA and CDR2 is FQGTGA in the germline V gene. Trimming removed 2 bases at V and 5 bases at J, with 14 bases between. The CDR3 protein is CASSLGGWSGDTQYF. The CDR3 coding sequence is TGTGCCAGCAGCTTAGGGGGCTGGTCCGGAGATACGCAGTATTTT. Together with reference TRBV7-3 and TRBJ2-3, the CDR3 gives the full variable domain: GAGVSQTPSNKVTEKGKYVELRCDPISGHTALYWYRQSLGQGPEFLIYFQGTGAADDSGLPNDRFFAVRPEGSVSTLKIQRTERGDSAVYLCASSLGGWSGDTQYFGPGTRLTVL.

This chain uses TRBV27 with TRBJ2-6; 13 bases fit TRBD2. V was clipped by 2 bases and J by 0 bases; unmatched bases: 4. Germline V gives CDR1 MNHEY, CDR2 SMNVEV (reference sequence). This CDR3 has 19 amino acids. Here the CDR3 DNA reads TGTGCCAGCAGTTTAAAAACTAGCGGGAGGGCCTCTGGGGCCAACGTCCTGACTTTC. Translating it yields CASSLKTSGRASGANVLTF.

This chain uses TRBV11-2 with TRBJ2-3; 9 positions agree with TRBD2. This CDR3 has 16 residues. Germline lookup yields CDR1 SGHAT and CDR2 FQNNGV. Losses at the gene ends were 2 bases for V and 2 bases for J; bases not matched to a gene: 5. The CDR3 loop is CASSLRLAGPTDTQYF. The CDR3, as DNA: TGTGCCAGCAGCTTAAGGCTAGCGGGACCCACAGATACGCAGTATTTT. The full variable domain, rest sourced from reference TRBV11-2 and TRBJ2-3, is EAGVAQSPRYKIIEKRQSVAFWCNPISGHATLYWYQQILGQGPKLLIQFQNNGVVDDSQLPKDRFSAERLKGVDSTLKIQPAKLEDSAVYLCASSLRLAGPTDTQYFGPGTRLTVL.

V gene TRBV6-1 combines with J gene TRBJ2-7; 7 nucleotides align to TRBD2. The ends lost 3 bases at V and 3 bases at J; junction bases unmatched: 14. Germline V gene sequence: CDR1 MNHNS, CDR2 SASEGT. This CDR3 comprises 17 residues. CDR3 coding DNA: TGTGCCAGCAGTGATAATAGCGGGTTGGGTCTCTTCTACGAGCAGTACTTC. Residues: CASSDNSGLGLFYEQYF.

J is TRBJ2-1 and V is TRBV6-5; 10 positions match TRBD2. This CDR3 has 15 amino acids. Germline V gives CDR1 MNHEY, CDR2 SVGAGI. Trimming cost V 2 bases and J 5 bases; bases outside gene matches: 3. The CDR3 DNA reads TGTGCCAGCAGTTACCGGACTAGCGGCCACAATGAGCAGTTCTTC. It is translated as CASSYRTSGHNEQFF.

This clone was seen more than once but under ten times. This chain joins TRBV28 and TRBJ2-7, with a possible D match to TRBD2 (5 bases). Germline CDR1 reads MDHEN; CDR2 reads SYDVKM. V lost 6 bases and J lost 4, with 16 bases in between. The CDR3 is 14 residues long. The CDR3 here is CASSTRVSGYEQYF. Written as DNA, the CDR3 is TGTGCCAGCAGCACTAGGGTTTCCGGATACGAGCAGTACTTC.

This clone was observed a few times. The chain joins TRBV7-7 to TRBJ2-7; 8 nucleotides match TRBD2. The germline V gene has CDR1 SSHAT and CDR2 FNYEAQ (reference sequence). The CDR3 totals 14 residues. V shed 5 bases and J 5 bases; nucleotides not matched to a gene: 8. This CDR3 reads CASSLGRGGHEQYF. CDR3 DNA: TGTGCCAGCAGCCTGGGGCGCGGGGGGCACGAGCAGTACTTC.

The CDR3 here is CASSLGLAGGLGEQFF. The DNA of the CDR3 is TGTGCCAGCAGCCTGGGACTAGCGGGGGGTTTGGGGGAGCAGTTCTTC. The gene calls are TRBV7-9 and TRBJ2-1; 15 bases match TRBD2. Trimming took 5 bases from V and 10 from J; bases not matched to a gene: 9. From germline, CDR1 is SEHNR and CDR2 FQNEAQ (reference sequence). The CDR3 loop spans 16 amino acids.

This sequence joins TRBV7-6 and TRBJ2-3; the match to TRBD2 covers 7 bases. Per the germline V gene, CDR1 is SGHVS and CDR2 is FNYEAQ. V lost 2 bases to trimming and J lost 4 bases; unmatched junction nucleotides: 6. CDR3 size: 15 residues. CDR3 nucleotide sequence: TGTGCCAGCAGCTTAATGGCGGGAGCGTCAGATACGCAGTATTTT. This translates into CASSLMAGASDTQYF.

CDR3 amino acids: CAWSVLTGRNYGYTF. CDR3 nucleotide sequence: TGTGCCTGGAGTGTTCTGACAGGGCGTAACTATGGCTACACCTTC. The chain couples TRBV30 to TRBJ1-2, with TRBD1 matching over 7 bases. Trimming cost V 0 bases and J 1 base; bases outside gene matches: 5. The CDR3 length is 15 residues. CDR1 and CDR2 (germline): GTSNPN, SVGIG (reference sequence).

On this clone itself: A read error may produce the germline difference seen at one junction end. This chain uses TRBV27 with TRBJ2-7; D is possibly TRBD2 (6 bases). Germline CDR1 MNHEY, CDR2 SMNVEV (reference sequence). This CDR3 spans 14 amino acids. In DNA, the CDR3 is TGTGCCAGCAGTTTGGAGGGCAGCTCCTACGAGCAGTGCTTC. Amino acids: CASSLEGSSYEQCF.

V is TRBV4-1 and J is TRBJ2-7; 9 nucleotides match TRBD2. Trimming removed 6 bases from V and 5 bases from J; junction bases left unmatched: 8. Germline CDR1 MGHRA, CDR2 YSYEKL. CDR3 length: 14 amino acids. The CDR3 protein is CASSLVAGEHEQYF. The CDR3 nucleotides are TGCGCCAGCAGTCTTGTAGCGGGAGAACACGAGCAGTACTTC.

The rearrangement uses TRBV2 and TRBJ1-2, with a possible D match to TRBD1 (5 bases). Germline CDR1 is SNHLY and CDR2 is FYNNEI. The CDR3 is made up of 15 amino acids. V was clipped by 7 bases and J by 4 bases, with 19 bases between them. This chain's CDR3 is CASIPRPDSSYGYTF. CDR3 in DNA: TGTGCCAGCATTCCACGCCCCGACAGTAGCTATGGCTACACCTTC.

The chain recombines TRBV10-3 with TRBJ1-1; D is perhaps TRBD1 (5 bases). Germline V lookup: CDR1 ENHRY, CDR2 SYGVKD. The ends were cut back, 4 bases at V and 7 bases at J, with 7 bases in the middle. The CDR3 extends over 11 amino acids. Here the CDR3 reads CAISGQGEAFF. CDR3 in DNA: TGTGCCATCAGTGGTCAGGGTGAAGCTTTCTTT.

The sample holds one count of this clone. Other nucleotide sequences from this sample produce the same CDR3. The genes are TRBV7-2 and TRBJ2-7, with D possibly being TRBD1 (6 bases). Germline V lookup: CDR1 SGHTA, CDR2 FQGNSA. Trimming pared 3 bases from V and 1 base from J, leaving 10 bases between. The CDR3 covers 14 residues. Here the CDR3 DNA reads TGTGCCAGCAGCTTTGACAGGACTTCCTACGAGCAGTACTTC. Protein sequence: CASSFDRTSYEQYF.